This TCR beta chain was identified in a study of T cells in localized non-small cell lung cancer. Relative to its sample, this clone is medium-sized. The same CDR3 also results from other DNA sequences found in this sample. Measured with immunoSEQ multiplex PCR; TCRdb has only the in-frame clones, and not every one. The sample lists over 2,000 clones, roughly 24% occurring once. The CDR3 sequence is 14 residues long. Trimming shortened V by 3 bases and J by 1 base, and 9 bases separated the two germline ends. Germline V gene sequence: CDR1 SGHNT, CDR2 YENEEA. This material consisted of normal lung tissue next to the tumor, taken before any cancer treatment. This receptor was obtained from a male donor aged 60 or over with stage I lung adenocarcinoma. The J gene is TRBJ1-1, the V gene TRBV11-3; D perhaps matches TRBD1 (6 bases). In DNA, the CDR3 is TGTGCCAGCAGCTTGGGGGCAGGGAACACTGAAGCTTTCTTT. Its protein is CASSLGAGNTEAFF.